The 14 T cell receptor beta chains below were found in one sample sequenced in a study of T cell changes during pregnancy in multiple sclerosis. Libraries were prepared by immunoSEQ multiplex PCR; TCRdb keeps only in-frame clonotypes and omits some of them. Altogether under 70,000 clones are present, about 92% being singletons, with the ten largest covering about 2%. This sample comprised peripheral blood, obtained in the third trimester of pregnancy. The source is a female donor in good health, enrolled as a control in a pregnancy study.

The DNA for the CDR3 is TGTGCCAGCAGTCTCCGGGACAGGGGGCTCAATGAGCAGTTCTTC. This gives the protein CASSLRDRGLNEQFF. The V call is TRBV6-5, the J call TRBJ2-1, with TRBD1 identical over 12 bases. V shed 5 bases, J shed 6 bases, and the junction held 5 bases outside the gene matches. Germline CDR1 MNHEY, CDR2 SVGAGI. This CDR3 has 15 amino acids.

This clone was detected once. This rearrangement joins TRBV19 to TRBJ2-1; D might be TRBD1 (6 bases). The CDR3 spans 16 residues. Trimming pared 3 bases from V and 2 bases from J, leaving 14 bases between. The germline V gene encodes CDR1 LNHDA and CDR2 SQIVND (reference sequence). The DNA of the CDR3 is TGTGCCAGTAGTATCTCCACAGGGACCCCCTACAATGAGCAGTTCTTC. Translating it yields CASSISTGTPYNEQFF.

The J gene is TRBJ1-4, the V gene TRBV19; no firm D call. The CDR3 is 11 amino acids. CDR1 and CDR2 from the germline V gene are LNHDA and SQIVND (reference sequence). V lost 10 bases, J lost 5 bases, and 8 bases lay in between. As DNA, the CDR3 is TGTGCCACGGACTTCAATGAAAAACTGTTTTTT. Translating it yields CATDFNEKLFF.

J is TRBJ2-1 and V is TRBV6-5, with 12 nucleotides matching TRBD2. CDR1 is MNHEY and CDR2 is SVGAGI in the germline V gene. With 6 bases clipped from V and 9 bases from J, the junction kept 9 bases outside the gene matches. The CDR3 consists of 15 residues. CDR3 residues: CASRDLAGGRGEQFF. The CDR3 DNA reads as TGTGCCAGCAGGGACCTAGCGGGGGGGCGGGGTGAGCAGTTCTTC.

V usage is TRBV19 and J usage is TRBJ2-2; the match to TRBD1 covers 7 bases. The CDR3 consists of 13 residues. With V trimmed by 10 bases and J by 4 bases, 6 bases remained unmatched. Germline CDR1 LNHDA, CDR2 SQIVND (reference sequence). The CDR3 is CAIHDRVTGELFF. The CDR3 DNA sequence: TGTGCCATCCACGACAGGGTCACCGGGGAGCTGTTTTTT.

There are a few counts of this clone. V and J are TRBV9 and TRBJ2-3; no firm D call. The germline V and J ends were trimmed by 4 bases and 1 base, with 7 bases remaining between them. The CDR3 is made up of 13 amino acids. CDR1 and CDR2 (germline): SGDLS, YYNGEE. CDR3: CASSPSGTDTQYF. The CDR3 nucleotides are TGTGCCAGCAGCCCTTCGGGCACAGATACGCAGTATTTT. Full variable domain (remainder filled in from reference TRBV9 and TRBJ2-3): DSGVTQTPKHLITATGQRVTLRCSPRSGDLSVYWYQQSLDQGLQFLIQYYNGEERAKGNILERFSAQQFPDLHSELNLSSLELGDSALYFCASSPSGTDTQYFGPGTRLTVL.

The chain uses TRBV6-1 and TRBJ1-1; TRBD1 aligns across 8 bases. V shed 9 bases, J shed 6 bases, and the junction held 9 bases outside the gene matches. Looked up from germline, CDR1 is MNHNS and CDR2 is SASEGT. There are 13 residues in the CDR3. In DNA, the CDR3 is TGTGCCAGTAATTCCCAGGACAGGGCTGAAGCTTTCTTT. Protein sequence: CASNSQDRAEAFF.

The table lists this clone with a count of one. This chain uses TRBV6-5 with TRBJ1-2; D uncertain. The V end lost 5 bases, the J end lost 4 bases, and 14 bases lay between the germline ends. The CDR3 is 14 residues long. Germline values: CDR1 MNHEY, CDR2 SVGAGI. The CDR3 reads CASSPMADPYGYTF. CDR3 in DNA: TGTGCCAGCAGTCCAATGGCGGATCCCTATGGCTACACCTTC.

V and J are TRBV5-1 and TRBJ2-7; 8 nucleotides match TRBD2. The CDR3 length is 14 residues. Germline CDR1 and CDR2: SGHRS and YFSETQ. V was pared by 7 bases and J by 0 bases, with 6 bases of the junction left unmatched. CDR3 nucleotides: TGCGCCAGCCGGGAGGGGGGAATCTCCTACGAGCAGTACTTC. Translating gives CASREGGISYEQYF.

The CDR3 sequence is CSVGGSGGGNTDTQYF. CDR3 DNA sequence: TGCAGCGTTGGGGGTAGCGGGGGGGGAAACACAGATACGCAGTATTTT. V gene TRBV29-1 combines with J gene TRBJ2-3; 11 nucleotides align to TRBD2. This CDR3 is built from 16 residues. Per germline, CDR1 SQVTM and CDR2 ANQGSEA. V trimming: 4 bases; J trimming: 2 bases; junction bases outside the gene matches: 8.

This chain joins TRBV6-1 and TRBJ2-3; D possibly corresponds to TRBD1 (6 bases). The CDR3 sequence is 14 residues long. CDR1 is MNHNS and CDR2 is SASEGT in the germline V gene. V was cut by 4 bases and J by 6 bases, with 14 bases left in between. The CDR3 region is CASSATGSPDTQYF. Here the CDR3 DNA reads TGTGCCAGCAGTGCAACAGGGTCCCCGGATACGCAGTATTTT.

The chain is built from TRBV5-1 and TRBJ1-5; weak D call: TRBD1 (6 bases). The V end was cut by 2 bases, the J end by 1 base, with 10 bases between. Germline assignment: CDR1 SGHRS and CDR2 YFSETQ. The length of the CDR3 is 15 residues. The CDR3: CASSLQGESNQPQHF. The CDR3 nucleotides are TGCGCCAGCAGCTTACAGGGAGAAAGCAATCAGCCCCAGCATTTT.

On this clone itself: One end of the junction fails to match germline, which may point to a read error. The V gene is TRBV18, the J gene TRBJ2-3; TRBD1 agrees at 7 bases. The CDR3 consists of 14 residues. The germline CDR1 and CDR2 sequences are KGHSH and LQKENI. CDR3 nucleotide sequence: TGTGCCAGCTCACCACCGTCGGGACAGCAGACCAGGGATTTT. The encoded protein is CASSPPSGQQTRDF.

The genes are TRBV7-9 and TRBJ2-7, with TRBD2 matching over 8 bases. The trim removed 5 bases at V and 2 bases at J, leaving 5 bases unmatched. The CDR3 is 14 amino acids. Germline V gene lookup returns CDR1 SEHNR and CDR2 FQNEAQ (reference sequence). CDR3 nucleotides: TGTGCCAGCAGCCGCAATAGCGGGGCCTACGAGCAGTACTTC. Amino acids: CASSRNSGAYEQYF.